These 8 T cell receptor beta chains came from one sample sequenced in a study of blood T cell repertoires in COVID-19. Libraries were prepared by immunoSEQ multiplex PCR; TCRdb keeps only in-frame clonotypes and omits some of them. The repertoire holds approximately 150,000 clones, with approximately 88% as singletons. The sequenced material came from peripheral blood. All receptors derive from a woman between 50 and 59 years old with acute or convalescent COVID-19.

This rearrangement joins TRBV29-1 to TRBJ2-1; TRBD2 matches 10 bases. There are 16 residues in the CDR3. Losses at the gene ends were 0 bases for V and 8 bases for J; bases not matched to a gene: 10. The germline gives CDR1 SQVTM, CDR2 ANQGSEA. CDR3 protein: CSVEDSGLAGVYEQFF. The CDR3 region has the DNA TGCAGCGTTGAAGATTCGGGGCTAGCGGGAGTCTATGAGCAGTTCTTC.

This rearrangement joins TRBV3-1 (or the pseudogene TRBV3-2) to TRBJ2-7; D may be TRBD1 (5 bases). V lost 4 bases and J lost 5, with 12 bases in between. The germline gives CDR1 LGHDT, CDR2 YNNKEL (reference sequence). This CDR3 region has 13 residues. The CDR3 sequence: CASSRTGSDEQYF. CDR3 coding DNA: TGTGCCAGCAGCCGAACAGGAAGCGACGAGCAGTACTTC.

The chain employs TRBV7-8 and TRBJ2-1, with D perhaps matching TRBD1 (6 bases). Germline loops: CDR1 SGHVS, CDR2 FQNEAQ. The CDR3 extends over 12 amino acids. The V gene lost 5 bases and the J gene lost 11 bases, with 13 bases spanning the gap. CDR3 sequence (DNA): TGTGCCAGCAGCCATGGGGGACAAAAGCAGTTCTTC. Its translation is CASSHGGQKQFF.

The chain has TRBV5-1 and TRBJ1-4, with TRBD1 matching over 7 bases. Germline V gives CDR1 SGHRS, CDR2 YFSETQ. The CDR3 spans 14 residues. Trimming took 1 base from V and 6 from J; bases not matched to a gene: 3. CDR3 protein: CASSLRGQHEKLFF. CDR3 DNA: TGCGCCAGCAGCTTGAGGGGGCAGCATGAAAAACTGTTTTTT.

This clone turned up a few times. DNA for the CDR3: TGCGCCAGCAGCTTGAGGGGTCCCGGAGAAAAACTGTTTTTT. This codes for CASSLRGPGEKLFF. V usage is TRBV5-1 and J usage is TRBJ1-4; weak D call: TRBD1 (5 bases). Germline CDR1 and CDR2: SGHRS and YFSETQ. The CDR3 spans 14 residues. The germline V and J ends were trimmed by 1 base and 8 bases, with 12 bases remaining between them.

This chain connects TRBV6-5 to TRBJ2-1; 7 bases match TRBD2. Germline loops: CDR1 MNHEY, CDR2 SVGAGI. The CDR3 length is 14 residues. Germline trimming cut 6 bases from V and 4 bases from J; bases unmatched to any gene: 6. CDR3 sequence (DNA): TGTGCCAGCAGCCGAAGGGAGGGGTACAATGAGCAGTTCTTC. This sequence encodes CASSRREGYNEQFF.

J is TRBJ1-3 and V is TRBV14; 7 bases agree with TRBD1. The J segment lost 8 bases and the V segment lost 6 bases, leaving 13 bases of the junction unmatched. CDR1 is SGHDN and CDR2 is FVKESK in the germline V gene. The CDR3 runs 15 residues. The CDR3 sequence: CASSLNTGAAYTIYF. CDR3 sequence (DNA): TGTGCCAGCAGTCTCAATACAGGGGCGGCGTACACCATATATTTT. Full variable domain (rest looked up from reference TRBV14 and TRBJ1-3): EAGVTQFPSHSVIEKGQTVTLRCDPISGHDNLYWYRRVMGKEIKFLLHFVKESKQDESGMPNNRFLAERTGGTYSTLKVQPAELEDSGVYFCASSLNTGAAYTIYFGEGSWLTVV.

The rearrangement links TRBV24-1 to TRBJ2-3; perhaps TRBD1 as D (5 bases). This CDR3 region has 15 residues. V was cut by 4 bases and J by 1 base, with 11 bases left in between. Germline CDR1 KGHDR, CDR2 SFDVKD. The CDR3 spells CATSDSQGGTDTQYF. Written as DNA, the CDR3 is TGTGCCACCAGTGACTCCCAGGGCGGCACAGATACGCAGTATTTT.